These 30 T cell receptor beta chains were all obtained from the same sample, sequenced in a study of cytomegalovirus exposure and HLA in healthy donors. Researchers ran the PCR with 60 Vbeta and 13 Jbeta primers. Only in-frame clones appear in the TCRdb table, and some are missing; sequencing was by immunoSEQ multiplex PCR. The sample lists about 60,000 clones; around two thirds were seen once. The sample taken for sequencing was PBMCs. The source is a woman aged 55-70 years in good health and CMV-seropositive.

This clone was seen a single time. The genes are TRBV19 and TRBJ1-2, with 8 bases that match TRBD1. V was pared by 9 bases and J by 8 bases, with 11 bases of the junction left unmatched. Germline V CDR1 and CDR2: LNHDA, SQIVND (reference sequence). The CDR3 is 13 residues long. In DNA, the CDR3 is TGTGCCAGGACGGACAGGGCTCTTCGGGGCTACACCTTC. It specifies CARTDRALRGYTF. Complete variable domain (other parts from reference TRBV19 and TRBJ1-2): DGGITQSPKYLFRKEGQNVTLSCEQNLNHDAMYWYRQDPGQGLRLIYYSQIVNDFQKGDIAEGYSVSREKKESFPLTVTSAQKNPTAFYLCARTDRALRGYTFGSGTRLTVV.

The V gene is TRBV27, the J gene TRBJ2-7; possibly TRBD1 for D (5 bases). The CDR3 has 15 amino acids. The ends were cut back, 2 bases at V and 2 bases at J, with 13 bases in the middle. Looked up from germline, CDR1 is MNHEY and CDR2 is SMNVEV (reference sequence). The CDR3 loop reads CASSLDRGNPYEQYF. CDR3 DNA sequence: TGTGCCAGCAGTTTAGATAGGGGAAACCCCTACGAGCAGTACTTC.

This clone is judged medium-sized. The chain is built from TRBV2 and TRBJ2-7; 7 nucleotides match TRBD1. V dropped 4 bases and J dropped 3; count of bases not matched to a gene: 12. Germline V CDR1 and CDR2: SNHLY, FYNNEI. The CDR3 has 16 residues. The CDR3 loop reads CASSADRDRGIYEQYF. The CDR3 nucleotides read TGTGCCAGCAGTGCTGACCGGGACAGAGGAATCTACGAGCAGTACTTC.

A few counts support this clone. The chain is built from TRBV10-3 and TRBJ2-5; 10 bases match TRBD2. Trimming at V came to 4 bases and at J to 2 bases, leaving 7 bases not matched to a gene. CDR3 length: 16 amino acids. Germline-derived CDR1 and CDR2 are ENHRY and SYGVKD. Here the CDR3 reads CAISVGLAGEQETQYF. DNA of the CDR3: TGTGCCATCAGTGTAGGGCTAGCGGGGGAACAAGAGACCCAGTACTTC.

This sequence joins TRBV11-1 and TRBJ2-5; D is unclear. Germline CDR1 is SGHAT and CDR2 is FQDESV (reference sequence). Trimming cost V 1 base and J 0 bases, with 3 bases left between them. This CDR3 spans 13 amino acids. The CDR3 protein is CASSLDYQETQYF. DNA for the CDR3: TGTGCCAGCAGCTTAGACTACCAAGAGACCCAGTACTTC.

The rearrangement joins TRBV7-9 to TRBJ1-1; unclear D gene. Germline loops: CDR1 SEHNR, CDR2 FQNEAQ (reference sequence). Trimming stripped 1 base from V and 3 bases from J, with 6 bases between. The CDR3 has 13 amino acids. The CDR3 region is CASSLEGDTEAFF. In DNA, the CDR3 is TGTGCCAGCAGCTTAGAGGGAGACACTGAAGCTTTCTTT.

This clone has only a few counts. The chain couples TRBV30 to TRBJ1-6; D is undetermined. CDR3 size: 13 residues. Trimming stripped 0 bases from V and 11 bases from J, with 11 bases between. Germline loops: CDR1 GTSNPN, CDR2 SVGIG (reference sequence). The CDR3 DNA sequence: TGTGCCTGGAGTGTTGGGCAGTGGACACCCCTCCACTTT. Its translation: CAWSVGQWTPLHF.

The V gene is TRBV6-1, the J gene TRBJ2-7, with D possibly TRBD1 on 6 matching bases. The germline V gene has CDR1 MNHNS and CDR2 SASEGT. The CDR3 is made up of 15 amino acids. V was cut by 6 bases and J by 4 bases, with 19 bases left in between. The CDR3 DNA follows: TGTGCCAGCAGGGCTCCGGGACAAGCAGTTTACGAGCAGTACTTC. It encodes CASRAPGQAVYEQYF.

J is TRBJ1-2 and V is TRBV7-8; TRBD1 matches at 8 bases. The CDR3 consists of 15 residues. The ends lost 1 base at V and 4 bases at J; junction bases unmatched: 5. Germline CDR1 SGHVS, CDR2 FQNEAQ. CDR3 in amino acids: CASSLVAGGGYGYTF. The CDR3 DNA reads as TGTGCCAGCAGCTTAGTGGCAGGGGGCGGCTATGGCTACACCTTC.

The gene calls are TRBV5-1 and TRBJ2-5, with 9 bases lining up with TRBD1. CDR3 length: 15 residues. V gave up 7 bases and J gave up 2 bases; unmatched junction bases: 9. Per germline, CDR1 SGHRS and CDR2 YFSETQ. The DNA of the CDR3 is TGCGCCAGCGGTCAGCAGACAGGGGGGCAAGAGACCCAGTACTTC. Translating it yields CASGQQTGGQETQYF.

This sequence joins TRBV27 and TRBJ1-1; D gene uncertain. V lost 0 bases, J lost 3 bases, and 5 bases lay in between. The CDR3 contains 13 residues. Germline CDR1 MNHEY, CDR2 SMNVEV (reference sequence). CDR3 in amino acids: CASSLSEYTEAFF. The DNA for the CDR3 is TGTGCCAGCAGTTTATCGGAGTACACTGAAGCTTTCTTT.

J is TRBJ1-4 and V is TRBV30, with D hard to call. CDR1 is GTSNPN, CDR2 SVGIG, per germline (reference sequence). V was shortened by 1 base and J by 7 bases, with 10 bases between the two germline ends. The CDR3 runs to 13 residues. CDR3 sequence: CAWSEWFSEKLFF. In nucleotides, the CDR3 is TGTGCCTGGAGTGAGTGGTTTAGTGAAAAACTGTTTTTT.

The chain joins TRBV6-1 to TRBJ2-7, with D uncertain. The CDR3 spans 15 residues. Trimming cost V 2 bases and J 2 bases, with 13 bases left between them. Looked up from germline, CDR1 is MNHNS and CDR2 is SASEGT. CDR3 region: CASSELGQATYEQYF. The CDR3 nucleotides read TGTGCCAGCAGTGAATTAGGCCAGGCGACCTACGAGCAGTACTTC.

V and J are TRBV5-1 and TRBJ1-1, with 12 bases that match TRBD1. Trimming cost V 4 bases and J 3 bases; bases outside gene matches: 4. Germline V gives CDR1 SGHRS, CDR2 YFSETQ. The CDR3 is 15 residues long. In DNA form, the CDR3 reads TGCGCCAGCAGCCAGGGGACAGGGGGCTACACTGAAGCTTTCTTT. Translating gives CASSQGTGGYTEAFF.

V gene TRBV7-2 combines with J gene TRBJ2-1; TRBD2 might be the D (7 bases). The CDR3 spans 16 residues. The germline V gene encodes CDR1 SGHTA and CDR2 FQGNSA. The V and J ends lost 5 bases and 8 bases respectively, with 22 bases between them. The CDR3 bases are TGTGCCAGCAGCCCCTCGAGGGGGGGGGCCTGGTATGAGCAGTTCTTC. Amino acid sequence: CASSPSRGGAWYEQFF. The whole variable domain, remainder taken from reference TRBV7-2 and TRBJ2-1, is GAGVSQSPSNKVTEKGKDVELRCDPISGHTALYWYRQSLGQGLEFLIYFQGNSAPDKSGLPSDRFSAERTGGSVSTLTIQRTQQEDSAVYLCASSPSRGGAWYEQFFGPGTRLTVL.

In its sample, this clone was seen once. This rearrangement joins TRBV5-8 to TRBJ1-5; D gene unclear. CDR3 length: 15 amino acids. Germline V lookup: CDR1 SGHTS, CDR2 YDEGEE. Between the trimmed V and J ends, which lost 0 bases and 0 bases, there was a span of 7 bases. Written as DNA, the CDR3 is TGTGCCAGCAGCTTGGCCCCCAATAGCAATCAGCCCCAGCATTTT. Its protein is CASSLAPNSNQPQHF.

V usage is TRBV4-3 and J usage is TRBJ1-4; the D gene is possibly TRBD1 (6 bases). Germline lookup yields CDR1 LGHNA and CDR2 YSLEER. Trimming shortened V by 6 bases and J by 2 bases, and 16 bases separated the two germline ends. The CDR3 runs 16 residues. The CDR3 here is CASRETWTETNEKLFF. The DNA for the CDR3 is TGCGCCAGCAGGGAAACTTGGACAGAGACTAATGAAAAACTGTTTTTT.

This clone was observed a single time. The CDR3, as DNA: TGTGCCAGCAGCCCGGGACAGGGTTGGGTGAACACTGAAGCTTTCTTT. Protein: CASSPGQGWVNTEAFF. The genes are TRBV7-6 and TRBJ1-1; 9 bases match TRBD1. V was pared by 5 bases and J by 0 bases, with 7 bases of the junction left unmatched. From germline, CDR1 is SGHVS and CDR2 FNYEAQ. The CDR3 totals 16 residues.

The chain links TRBV14 to TRBJ1-2; TRBD1 matches 9 bases. Unmatched junction bases numbered 8, after V lost 5 bases and J lost 4 bases. The CDR3 covers 15 residues. CDR1 is SGHDN, CDR2 FVKESK, per germline. The CDR3 nucleotides are TGTGCCAGCAGCATCATTGGGACAGGGATCTATGGCTACACCTTC. Protein: CASSIIGTGIYGYTF.

V usage is TRBV19 and J usage is TRBJ2-1; 8 bases map to TRBD2. Trimming removed 6 bases from V and 7 bases from J; junction bases left unmatched: 11. This CDR3 has 15 amino acids. CDR1 and CDR2 from the germline V gene are LNHDA and SQIVND (reference sequence). DNA for the CDR3: TGTGCCAGTAGAACCGAACCGGGGGGGCCAAATGAGCAGTTCTTC. This encodes CASRTEPGGPNEQFF.

This clone has just a few counts. This chain uses TRBV11-2 with TRBJ2-2, with D possibly being TRBD2 (5 bases). Germline V lookup: CDR1 SGHAT, CDR2 FQNNGV. The ends were cut back, 5 bases at V and 9 bases at J, with 31 bases in the middle. This CDR3 region has 19 residues. Here the CDR3 DNA reads TGTGCCAGCAGCCTATTTTTGGTCTTCCGGGGAGAGACGGAACGGGAGCTGTTTTTT. Translation gives CASSLFLVFRGETERELFF.

V usage is TRBV18 and J usage is TRBJ1-1, with D possibly being TRBD1 (6 bases). Germline CDR1 KGHSH, CDR2 LQKENI. This CDR3 is built from 17 residues. V was trimmed by 4 bases and J by 2 bases, leaving 20 bases between them. CDR3 sequence (DNA): TGTGCCAGCTCACTAGGCCGACAGGAGGCGATTAACACTGAAGCTTTCTTT. Amino acid sequence: CASSLGRQEAINTEAFF.

The CDR3 loop is CASSPTGTGANVLTF. CDR3 nucleotide sequence: TGCGCCAGCAGTCCTACGGGAACTGGGGCCAACGTCCTGACTTTC. The chain joins TRBV4-3 to TRBJ2-6, with D perhaps TRBD2 (5 bases). Germline CDR1 and CDR2: LGHNA and YSLEER. This CDR3 is built from 15 residues. Trimming left V 6 bases short and J 2 bases short, with 11 bases between.

There are a few counts of this clone. The chain is built from TRBV29-1 and TRBJ1-1; tentatively, D is TRBD1 (5 bases). This CDR3 contains 11 residues. The V end was cut by 6 bases, the J end by 0 bases, with 5 bases between. CDR1 and CDR2 from the germline V gene are SQVTM and ANQGSEA. The CDR3 bases are TGCAGCGTGACAGTGAACACTGAAGCTTTCTTT. This sequence encodes CSVTVNTEAFF.

The V gene is TRBV14, the J gene TRBJ1-2; no reliable D call. This CDR3 region has 13 residues. Germline V gene lookup returns CDR1 SGHDN and CDR2 FVKESK. Trimming cost V 1 base and J 0 bases, with 3 bases left between them. The CDR3 region has the DNA TGTGCCAGCAGCCAAGCAACTAACTATGGCTACACCTTC. Translation: CASSQATNYGYTF.

This clone was detected ten times or more. The rearrangement joins TRBV2 to TRBJ2-1; D is undetermined. This CDR3 spans 10 amino acids. The germline CDR1 and CDR2 sequences are SNHLY and FYNNEI. Trimming left V 8 bases short and J 6 bases short, with 5 bases between. The CDR3 sequence: CASSFNEQFF. The CDR3 DNA follows: TGTGCCAGCTCTTTCAATGAGCAGTTCTTC.

The chain combines TRBV7-9 with TRBJ1-2; unclear D gene. The CDR3 contains 13 residues. Germline-derived CDR1 and CDR2 are SEHNR and FQNEAQ (reference sequence). V lost 1 base, J lost 7 bases, and 10 bases lay in between. CDR3 nucleotide sequence: TGTGCCAGCAGCTTAGACTCGTGGGCTGGCTACACCTTC. Amino acids: CASSLDSWAGYTF.

This clone appeared a few times. This chain links TRBV19 with TRBJ1-5, with TRBD1 matching over 12 bases. From germline, CDR1 is LNHDA and CDR2 SQIVND (reference sequence). Unmatched junction bases numbered 5, after V lost 8 bases and J lost 6 bases. There are 14 residues in the CDR3. In DNA form, the CDR3 reads TGTGCCAGTGGGGGACAGGGGGCAGGTCAGCCCCAGCATTTT. Translation: CASGGQGAGQPQHF. Full variable domain (rest looked up from reference TRBV19 and TRBJ1-5): DGGITQSPKYLFRKEGQNVTLSCEQNLNHDAMYWYRQDPGQGLRLIYYSQIVNDFQKGDIAEGYSVSREKKESFPLTVTSAQKNPTAFYLCASGGQGAGQPQHFGDGTRLSIL.

Concerning this clone itself: The junction and the germline gene differ at one end; a read error may be behind it. Distinct nucleotide sequences in the sample also encode this CDR3. CDR3 bases: TGTGCTAGCAGTTACACCGACAGGGAGCAGTTCTTC. Residues: CASSYTDREQFF. The chain carries TRBV6-6 and TRBJ2-1; perhaps TRBD1 as D (6 bases). Germline V CDR1 and CDR2: MNHNY, SVGAGI (reference sequence). The CDR3 runs 12 residues.

The V call is TRBV10-3, the J call TRBJ2-7; a weak D match, TRBD1 (5 bases). Germline lookup yields CDR1 ENHRY and CDR2 SYGVKD. This CDR3 is 12 amino acids long. V gave up 11 bases and J gave up 6 bases, with 17 bases separating them. Here the CDR3 DNA reads TGTGCCGCCGCAACCCAGGGTCCCGAGCAGTACTTC. This sequence encodes CAAATQGPEQYF.